This T cell receptor beta chain was captured in a study of OX40 agonist ivuxolimab in advanced cancers. With respect to the entire study: The costimulatory receptor OX40 (CD134) was targeted by ivuxolimab, a fully human IgG2 agonistic monoclonal antibody. Of the 52 patients in dose escalation, 19 had hepatocellular carcinoma, about 15 had melanoma, 9 had renal cell carcinoma and 9 had head and neck cancer. Patients were allowed to have had prior anti-PD-1, anti-PD-L1 or anti-CTLA-4 therapy, and 40% to 45% of the dose-escalation patients had been treated with checkpoint inhibitors. The point of sequencing TCRbeta in the periphery was to test whether ivuxolimab changed TCR sequence diversity and drove clonal T-cell expansion. Intravenous ivuxolimab was administered to patients every 2 weeks at six dose levels: 0.01, 0.1, 0.3, 1.5, 3 and 10 mg/kg. The dose-escalation cohort was around 83% male with a mean age of about 60 years, ranging from roughly 20 to 80. Three dose-escalation patients achieved partial responses, one with hepatocellular carcinoma and two with cutaneous melanoma. The paper reports the monotherapy dose-escalation portion (N of about 54 patients) of the phase I ivuxolimab trial. Study-level results and caveats: Low levels of normalized T-cell clonal expansion were also shown by some nonresponding patients. In the 0.1-3.0 mg/kg groups, partial responders were among the patients with the lowest normalized peripheral clonal expansion, particularly in CD8+ T cells. On average, CD8+ T cells showed more expanded clones than CD4+ T cells after ivuxolimab. At doses of 0.1 to 3.0 mg/kg, clonal expansion of both CD4+ and CD8+ blood T cells was observed from baseline to week 6. The antigen specificity of the clonally expanded peripheral T cells was not determined.

Measured from the cysteine to the phenylalanine, the CDR3 is 15 residues long. Only CDR3 DNA remains: 45 bases, in frame from the first base. Taken from the germline V gene (reference sequence), the CDR1 and CDR2 loops are WNHNN and SYGVQD. For this chain, trimming is 7 bases at the V end and 0 bases at the J end, and the number of junction bases without a gene match is 7. Genomic DNA was extracted from sorted cells for sequencing of the TCRbeta CDR3 region. The immunoSEQ Assay was used to sequence the TCRbeta CDR3 regions. Drawn from immuneACCESS, this table holds only the in-frame rearrangements with V and J called that TCRdb kept. Clones are partly lost; checked studies trace under half to an unresolved V gene and leave the rest unexplained. This sample holds roughly 62,000 clones; around 84% were observed only once. The ten largest account for roughly 2.4% of the sample. This clone was recorded only once. The specificity of this receptor is unknown. The input lacks base qualities; no much larger clone sits a single base away.

The trial excluded patients who had a history of autoimmune disease or were on systemic immunosuppression. Peripheral blood for TCR sequencing was drawn from every dose cohort at baseline, at cycle 4 day 1 and at cycle 7 day 1. Samples were obtained from an open-label, multicenter, first-in-human phase I dose-escalation trial of ivuxolimab. Adults with locally advanced or metastatic melanoma, renal cell, hepatocellular, or head and neck squamous cell carcinoma were enrolled in the trial. Before TCR sequencing, CD4+ T cells and CD8+ T cells were sorted from peripheral blood as separate populations. The clonotype was recovered from an adult with an advanced solid tumor such as melanoma, head and neck, liver or kidney cancer. Rearrangement joined TRBV10-1 to TRBJ1-1, with TRBD1 identical over 8 junction bases. Here the sequenced sample was CD4+ or CD8+ T cells sorted from blood, taken in a trial of the OX40 agonist ivuxolimab. The CDR3 in this case is CASNRQGSLNTEAFF. The nucleotide sequence is given as TGCGCCAGCAACCGACAGGGGAGTTTGAACACTGAAGCTTTCTTT.